Listed below are T cell receptor beta chains from one sample, sequenced in a study of blood T cell repertoires in COVID-19. Only in-frame clones appear in the TCRdb table, and some are missing; sequencing was by immunoSEQ multiplex PCR. The sample yields over 60,000 clones, around 80% seen once. Sequenced: peripheral blood. These receptors originate from a human donor in a cohort sampled during active COVID-19. CDR3s include the opening cysteine and the closing phenylalanine or tryptophan.

V,length,J,CDR3
TRBV11-2,15,TRBJ2-1,CASSRSGGAKNEQFF
TRBV4-2,12,TRBJ1-2,CASSQERRGYTF
TRBV15,15,TRBJ2-1,CATSSGRETLSVQFF
TRBV9,15,TRBJ2-7,CASSPRDRGFNEQYF
TRBV12-3/TRBV12-4,13,TRBJ2-1,CASSRRNTGFQFF
TRBV2,13,TRBJ2-7,CASSDSAGYEQYF
TRBV7-9,17,TRBJ1-4,CASSFGTGGARDEKLFF
TRBV7-9,12,TRBJ1-1,CASSLEGLGAFF
TRBV5-1,16,TRBJ2-2,CASSFLAGRITGELFF
TRBV5-4,14,TRBJ1-1,CASSLASVNTEAFF
TRBV5-1,16,TRBJ2-7,CASSLVAGPSSYEQYF
TRBV4-1,16,TRBJ1-5,CASSQDWQGTRQPQHF
TRBV5-1,14,TRBJ2-7,CASSFTSSSYEQYF
TRBV27,16,TRBJ2-7,CASSFETATSSYEQYF
TRBV7-2,15,TRBJ1-4,CASSLSTGGPEKLFF
TRBV5-1,14,TRBJ1-1,CASSLVAGDTEAFF
TRBV7-2,12,TRBJ1-5,CASSLGPQPQHF
TRBV7-9,17,TRBJ2-7,CASSFSPGTGTSYEQYF
TRBV12-5,13,TRBJ2-7,CASGPPVNHEQYF
TRBV3-1/TRBV3-2,13,TRBJ2-1,CASGGTGSNEQFF
TRBV6-2/TRBV6-3,15,TRBJ1-5,CASSPTGQGHQPQHF
TRBV10-3,14,TRBJ2-7,CAISDFGSPYEQYF
TRBV4-1,14,TRBJ1-1,CASSQDPWNTEAFF
TRBV9,15,TRBJ1-5,CASSPVGGRNQPQHF
TRBV4-2,16,TRBJ2-1,CASSQDAASSYNEQFF
TRBV5-5,14,TRBJ2-3,CASSLLGAVDTQYF
TRBV7-9,14,TRBJ2-7,CASSLVAPYYEQYF
TRBV5-6,14,TRBJ1-3,CASSRQGRGNTIYF
TRBV5-1,17,TRBJ2-7,CASSLGLAGVGSYEQYF
TRBV29-1,17,TRBJ2-7,CSVAVSGRDSSRGEQYF